Listed below are T cell receptor beta chains from one sample, sequenced in a study of identifying expanded T cells in peripheral blood. Produced via immunoSEQ multiplex PCR; TCRdb's table is partial and in-frame only. The profile shows about 91,000 clones, roughly 88% of them singletons. Sequenced material: blood. These receptors all come from a person between 18 and 75 years old in good health. CDR3s include the opening cysteine and the closing phenylalanine or tryptophan. A D gene is named only where the DNA matches it firmly. Size is stated for part of the rows, as once, few or many counts, or as a class when the clone is expanded.

J gene | D gene | V gene | clone size | CDR3 DNA | CDR3 protein
TRBJ2-7 | . | TRBV2 | few | TGTGCCTCAGGGGTAGCTTACGAGCAGTACTTC | CASGVAYEQYF
TRBJ1-1 | TRBD1 | TRBV6-1 | . | TGTGCCAGCAGTACAAGACAGGGAACGAACACTGAAGCTTTCTTT | CASSTRQGTNTEAFF
TRBJ1-4 | . | TRBV6-4 | few | TGTGCCAGCAGTGACAGACCAGGGGCTAATGAAAAACTGTTTTTT | CASSDRPGANEKLFF
TRBJ2-5 | . | TRBV25-1 | . | TGTGCCAGCAGTGACCACGGAGGCCAAGAGACCCAGTACTTC | CASSDHGGQETQYF
TRBJ2-3 | . | TRBV5-6 | . | TGTGCCAGCAGCTTGGGGGCGAGAACAGATACGCAGTATTTT | CASSLGARTDTQYF
TRBJ2-1 | TRBD1 | TRBV5-5 | once | TGTGCCAGCAGCGAGACAGGGGCCCTCTACAATGAGCAGTTCTTC | CASSETGALYNEQFF
TRBJ2-5 | . | TRBV11-3 | . | TGTGCCAGCAGCACCAGGGGGGAAGAGACCCAGTACTTC | CASSTRGEETQYF
TRBJ2-3 | . | TRBV9 | . | TGTGCCAGCAGCCCAGGGGTGGTGATAGCCAGTCATTCAGATACGCAGTATTTT | CASSPGVVIASHSDTQYF
TRBJ1-4 | . | TRBV6-5 | . | TGTGCCAGCAGGTTGGCCAGGGGTAATGAAAAACTGTTTTTT | CASRLARGNEKLFF
TRBJ1-4 | . | TRBV5-5 | many | TGTGCCAGCAGCTTGGTGGGGGCGGTGGGAGAAAAACTGTTTTTT | CASSLVGAVGEKLFF
TRBJ1-6 | TRBD1 | TRBV6-6 | . | TGTGCCAGCTCTAGACAGGGAAGCAATTCACCCCTCCACTTT | CASSRQGSNSPLHF
TRBJ1-2 | . | TRBV4-1 | once | TGCGCCAGCAGCGTAACGAATAACTATGGCTACACCTTC | CASSVTNNYGYTF
TRBJ2-3 | . | TRBV28 | . | TGTGCCAGCAGGCCACAGGGTTATACGCAGTATTTT | CASRPQGYTQYF
TRBJ1-5 | . | TRBV5-5 | few | TGTGCCAGCAGCTTGCTGGACACTGATCAGCCCCAGCATTTT | CASSLLDTDQPQHF
TRBJ2-7 | TRBD2 | TRBV2 | . | TGTGCCAGCAGGAAGACTAGCGGGGGGTCCTACGAGCAGTACTTC | CASRKTSGGSYEQYF
TRBJ2-5 | TRBD1 | TRBV28 | . | TGTGCCAGCAGTTTGATGAGGACAGGGAGGGAGACCCAGTACTTC | CASSLMRTGRETQYF
TRBJ2-1 | TRBD2 | TRBV11-3 | . | TGTGCCAGCAGCCCCCCGGGGGGCAATGAGCAGTTCTTC | CASSPPGGNEQFF
TRBJ2-1 | . | TRBV9 | . | TGTGCCAGCAGCGCCGGGACTTACAATGAGCAGTTCTTC | CASSAGTYNEQFF
TRBJ2-7 | TRBD1 | TRBV6-1 | once | TGTGCCAGCAGTGAAATTGTGGGGACAGGGCCCTACGAGCAGTACTTC | CASSEIVGTGPYEQYF
TRBJ2-5 | TRBD1 | TRBV7-2 | . | TGTGCCAGCAGCTTAGTGACAGGGGGTGAGGAGACCCAGTACTTC | CASSLVTGGEETQYF
TRBJ1-2 | TRBD1 | TRBV4-2 | few | TGTGCCAGCAGCCAAGATCGGAGACAGGGGGCGTATGGCTACACCTTC | CASSQDRRQGAYGYTF
TRBJ2-5 | . | TRBV6-5 | . | TGTGCCAGCAACGAGCGGAGGGGGGTCGGGGAGACCCAGTACTTC | CASNERRGVGETQYF
TRBJ2-2 | TRBD1 | TRBV6-5 | . | TGTGCCAGCAGTCCCGGGACAGGGGAGGCCGGGGAGCTGTTTTTT | CASSPGTGEAGELFF
TRBJ2-5 | TRBD1 | TRBV19 | . | TGTGCCAGTAGCGCGCTCCCAACAGGGGGCCGGGAGACCCAGTACTTC | CASSALPTGGRETQYF
TRBJ2-3 | . | TRBV6-4 | . | TGTGCCAGCAGTGACCGGTCTAGCACAGATACGCAGTATTTT | CASSDRSSTDTQYF
TRBJ2-1 | TRBD2 | TRBV14 | . | TGTGCCAGCAGCCAGGAACTTAGCGGGGCCTATTATCAGGAGCAGTTCTTC | CASSQELSGAYYQEQFF
TRBJ2-1 | TRBD2 | TRBV27 | . | TGTGCCAGCAGTCCCAGCGGGGAATACAATGAGCAGTTCTTC | CASSPSGEYNEQFF
TRBJ2-3 | TRBD2 | TRBV28 | . | TGTGCCAGCACCCTCGCGGGAGGCGCAGATACGCAGTATTTT | CASTLAGGADTQYF
TRBJ1-3 | . | TRBV30 | . | TGTGCCTGGAGGGATCGAGCGGGGTTCTCTGGAAACACCATATATTTT | CAWRDRAGFSGNTIYF
TRBJ2-7 | . | TRBV30 | . | TGTGCCTGGAGTAGAGGGGGGAAAAGCTCCTACGAGCAGTACTTC | CAWSRGGKSSYEQYF
TRBJ2-7 | . | TRBV18 | . | TGTGCCAGCTCAGCCTCCAAGGGTCGTTACGAGCAGTACTTC | CASSASKGRYEQYF
TRBJ2-6 | . | TRBV7-2 | few | TGTGCCAGCAGCTTAGAAGCAGGGACTGGGGCCAACGTCCTGACTTTC | CASSLEAGTGANVLTF
TRBJ2-2 | . | TRBV9 | . | TGTGCCAGCAGCGTAGAAGGTCTTAACACCGGGGAGCTGTTTTTT | CASSVEGLNTGELFF